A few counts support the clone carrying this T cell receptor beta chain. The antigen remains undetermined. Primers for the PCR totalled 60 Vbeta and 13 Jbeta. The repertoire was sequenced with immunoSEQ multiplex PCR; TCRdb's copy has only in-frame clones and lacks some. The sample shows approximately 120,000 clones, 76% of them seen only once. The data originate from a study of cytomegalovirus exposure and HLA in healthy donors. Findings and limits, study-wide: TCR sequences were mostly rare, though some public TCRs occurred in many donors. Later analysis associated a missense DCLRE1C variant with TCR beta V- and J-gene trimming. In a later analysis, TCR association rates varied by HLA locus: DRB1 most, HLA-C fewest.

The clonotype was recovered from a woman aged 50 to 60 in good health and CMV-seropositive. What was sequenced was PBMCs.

CDR3 protein: CASRRTSYEQYF. For the CDR3, the DNA is TGTGCCAGCAGGAGGACTAGCTACGAGCAGTACTTC. The chain employs TRBV2 and TRBJ2-7; 7 nucleotides match TRBD2. This CDR3 is 12 amino acids long. J gave up 3 bases and V 6 bases, and 2 bases lay outside the gene matches. Germline CDR1 is SNHLY and CDR2 is FYNNEI.